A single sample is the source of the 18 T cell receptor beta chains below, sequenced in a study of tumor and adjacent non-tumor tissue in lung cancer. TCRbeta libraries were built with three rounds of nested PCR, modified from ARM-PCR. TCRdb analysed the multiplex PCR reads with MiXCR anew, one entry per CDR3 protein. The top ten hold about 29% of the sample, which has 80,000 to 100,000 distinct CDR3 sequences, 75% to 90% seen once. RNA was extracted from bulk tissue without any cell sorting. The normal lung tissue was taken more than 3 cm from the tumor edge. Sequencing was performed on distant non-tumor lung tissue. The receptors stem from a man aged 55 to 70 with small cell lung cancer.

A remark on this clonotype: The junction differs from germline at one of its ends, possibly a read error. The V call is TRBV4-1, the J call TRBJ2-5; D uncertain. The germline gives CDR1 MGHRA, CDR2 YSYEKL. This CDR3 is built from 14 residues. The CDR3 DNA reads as TGCGCTAGCAGCCAAGTCGTTAGCCAAGAGACCCAGTGCTTC. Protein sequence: CASSQVVSQETQCF.

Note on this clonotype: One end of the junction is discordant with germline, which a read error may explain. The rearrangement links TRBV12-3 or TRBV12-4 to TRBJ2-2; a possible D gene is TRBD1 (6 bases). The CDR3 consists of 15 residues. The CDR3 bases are TGTACCAGCAATTTCTCTGGGACAAACACCGGGGAGCTGTTTTTT. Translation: CTSNFSGTNTGELFF.

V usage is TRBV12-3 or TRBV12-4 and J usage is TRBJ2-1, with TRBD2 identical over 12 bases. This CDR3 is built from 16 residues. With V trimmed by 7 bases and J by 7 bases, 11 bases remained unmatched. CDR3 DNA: TGTGCCAGCAAGACTAGCGGGAGTTACAAGTCGAATGAGCAGTTCTTC. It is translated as CASKTSGSYKSNEQFF.

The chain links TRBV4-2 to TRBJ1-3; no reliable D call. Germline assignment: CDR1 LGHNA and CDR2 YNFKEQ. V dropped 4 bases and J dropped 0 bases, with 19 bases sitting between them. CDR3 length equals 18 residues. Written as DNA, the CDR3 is TGTGCCAGCAGCCTGGCACATCAATGGGCAGCCTCTGGAAACACCATATATTTT. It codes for CASSLAHQWAASGNTIYF.

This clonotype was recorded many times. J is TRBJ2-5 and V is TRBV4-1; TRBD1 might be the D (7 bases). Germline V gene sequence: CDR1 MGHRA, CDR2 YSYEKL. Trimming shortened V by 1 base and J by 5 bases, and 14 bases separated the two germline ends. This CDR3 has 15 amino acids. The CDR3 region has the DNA TGCGCCAGCAGCCAAGCGCCAGGGGGGTGGGAGACCCAGTACTTC. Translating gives CASSQAPGGWETQYF.

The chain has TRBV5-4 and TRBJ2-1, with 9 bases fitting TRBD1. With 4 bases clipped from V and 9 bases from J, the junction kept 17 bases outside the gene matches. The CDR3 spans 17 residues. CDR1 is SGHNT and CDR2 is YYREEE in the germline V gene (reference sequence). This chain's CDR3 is CASSPMSIGTGTGEQFF. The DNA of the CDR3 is TGTGCCAGCAGCCCAATGTCCATAGGGACAGGGACAGGTGAGCAGTTCTTC.

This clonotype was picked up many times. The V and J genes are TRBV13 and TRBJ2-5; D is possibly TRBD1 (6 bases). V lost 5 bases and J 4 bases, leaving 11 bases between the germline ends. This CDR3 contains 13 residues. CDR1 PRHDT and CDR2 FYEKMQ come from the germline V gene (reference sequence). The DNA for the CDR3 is TGTGCCAGCAGCCAGGGGCGAAGAGAGACCCAGTACTTC. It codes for CASSQGRRETQYF. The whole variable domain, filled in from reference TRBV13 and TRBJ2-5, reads AAGVIQSPRHLIKEKRETATLKCYPIPRHDTVYWYQQGPGQDPQFLISFYEKMQSDKGSIPDRFSAQQFSDYHSELNMSSLELGDSALYFCASSQGRRETQYFGPGTRLLVL.

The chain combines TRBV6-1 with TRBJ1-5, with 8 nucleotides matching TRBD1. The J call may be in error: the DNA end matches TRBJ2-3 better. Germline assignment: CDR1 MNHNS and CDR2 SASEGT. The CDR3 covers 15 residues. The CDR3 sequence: CASSPLPTGESPQYF. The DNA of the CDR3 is TGTGCCAGCAGCCCCCTACCGACAGGGGAGAGTCCCCAGTATTTT.

The CDR3: CASNLVEGLLIKQETQYF. CDR3 sequence (DNA): TGTGCCAGCAATTTAGTAGAGGGCCTCCTTATCAAACAAGAGACCCAGTACTTC. V gene TRBV11-2 combines with J gene TRBJ2-5; the D gene is possibly TRBD2 (5 bases). CDR3 size: 18 residues. Looked up from germline, CDR1 is SGHAT and CDR2 is FQNNGV. Deletions cut 7 bases from V and 2 bases from J, with 26 bases between.

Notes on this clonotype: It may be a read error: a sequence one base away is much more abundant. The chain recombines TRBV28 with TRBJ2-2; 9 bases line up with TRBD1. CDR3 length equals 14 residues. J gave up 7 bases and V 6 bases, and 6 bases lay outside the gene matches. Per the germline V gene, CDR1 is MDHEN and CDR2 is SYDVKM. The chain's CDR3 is CASRGQGESGELFF. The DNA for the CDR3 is TGTGCCAGCAGGGGACAGGGCGAAAGCGGGGAGCTGTTTTTT.

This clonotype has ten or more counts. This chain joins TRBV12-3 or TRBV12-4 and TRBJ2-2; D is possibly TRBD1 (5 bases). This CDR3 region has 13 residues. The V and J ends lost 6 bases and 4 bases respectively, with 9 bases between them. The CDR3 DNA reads TGTGCCAGCAGAGACAGTTTCACCGGGGAGCTGTTTTTT. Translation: CASRDSFTGELFF.

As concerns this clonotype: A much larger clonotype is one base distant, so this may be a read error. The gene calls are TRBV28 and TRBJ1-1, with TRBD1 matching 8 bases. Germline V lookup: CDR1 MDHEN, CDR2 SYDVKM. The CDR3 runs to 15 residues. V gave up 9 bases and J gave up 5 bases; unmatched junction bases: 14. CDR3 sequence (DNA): TGTGCCAGGAGGAATTACAGGGGGAGAATGACTGAAGCTTTCTTT. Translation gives CARRNYRGRMTEAFF.

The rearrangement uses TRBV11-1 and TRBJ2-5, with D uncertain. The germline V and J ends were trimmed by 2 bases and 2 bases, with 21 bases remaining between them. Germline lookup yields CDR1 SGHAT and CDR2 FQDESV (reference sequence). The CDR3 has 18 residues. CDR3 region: CASSLKGSPRGFQETQYF. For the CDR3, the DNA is TGTGCCAGCAGCTTAAAAGGGTCCCCAAGAGGTTTTCAAGAGACCCAGTACTTC.

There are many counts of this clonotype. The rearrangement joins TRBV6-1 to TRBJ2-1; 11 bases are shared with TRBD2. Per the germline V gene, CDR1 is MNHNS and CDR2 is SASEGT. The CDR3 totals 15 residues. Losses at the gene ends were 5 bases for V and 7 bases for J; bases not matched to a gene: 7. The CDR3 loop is CASSITSGSMNEQFF. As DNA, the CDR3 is TGTGCCAGCAGTATAACTAGCGGGAGTATGAATGAGCAGTTCTTC.

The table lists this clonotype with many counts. The CDR3 DNA reads as TGTGCCAGCAGTTCTTATCCAATAGCGGGAGAGGCTCTCAATGAGCAGTTCTTC. Residues: CASSSYPIAGEALNEQFF. This sequence joins TRBV7-8 and TRBJ2-1; 9 nucleotides agree with TRBD2. Germline loops: CDR1 SGHVS, CDR2 FQNEAQ. The ends lost 6 bases at V and 6 bases at J; junction bases unmatched: 18. The CDR3 consists of 18 residues. Using reference TRBV7-8 and TRBJ2-1 for the parts outside the CDR3, the full variable domain is GAGVSQSPRYKVAKRGQDVALRCDPISGHVSLFWYQQALGQGPEFLTYFQNEAQLDKSGLPSDRFFAERPEGSVSTLKIQRTQQEDSAVYLCASSSYPIAGEALNEQFFGPGTRLTVL.

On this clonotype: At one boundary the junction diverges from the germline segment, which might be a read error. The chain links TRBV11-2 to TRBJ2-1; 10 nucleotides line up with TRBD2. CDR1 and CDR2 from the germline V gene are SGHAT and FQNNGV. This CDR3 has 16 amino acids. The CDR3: CANSPLAGASYNEQFF. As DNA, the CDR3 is TGTGCCAACAGCCCCCTAGCGGGAGCCTCATACAATGAACAGTTCTTC.

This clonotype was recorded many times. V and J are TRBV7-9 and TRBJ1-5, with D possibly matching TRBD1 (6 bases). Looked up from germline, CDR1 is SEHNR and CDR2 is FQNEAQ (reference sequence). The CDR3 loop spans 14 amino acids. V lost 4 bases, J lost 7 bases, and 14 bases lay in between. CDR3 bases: TGTGCCAGCAGCTCTGCGGGGGCGGGGCAGCCCCAGCATTTT. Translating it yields CASSSAGAGQPQHF.

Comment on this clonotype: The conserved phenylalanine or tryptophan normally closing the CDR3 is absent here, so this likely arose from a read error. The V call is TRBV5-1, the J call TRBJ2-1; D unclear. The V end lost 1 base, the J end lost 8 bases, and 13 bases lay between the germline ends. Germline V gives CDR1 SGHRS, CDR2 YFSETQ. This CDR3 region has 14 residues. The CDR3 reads CASSLIGRSDEQFV. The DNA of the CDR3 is TGCGCCAGCAGCTTGATCGGGCGAAGCGATGAGCAGTTCGTC.